This TCR beta chain stems from a study of spatial heterogeneity in lung cancer. MiXCR, run by TCRdb on the 5' RACE reads, gives a single entry per CDR3 protein. Among 39,000 or so distinct CDR3 sequences listed, roughly 8% were seen once. This clonotype was picked up many times. The antigen is unknown. The time point was: sample taken at primary tumor resection. The donor population consisted of 72 patients with untreated, early-stage non-small cell lung cancer. Whole RNA, isolated from tumor, nontumor lung or frozen PBMC, was sequenced without prior sorting. The CDR3 is made up of 13 amino acids. Deletions cut 5 bases from V and 4 bases from J, with 9 bases between. Germline-derived CDR1 and CDR2 are SGHRS and YFSETQ. Study observations and caveats: TCRs found ubiquitously expanded in tumor appeared in blood more at resection than at follow-up.

The sequence derives from a male donor with early-stage non-small cell lung cancer. The sample consisted of PBMCs, taken at surgery. The rearrangement links TRBV5-1 to TRBJ1-4; D is undetermined. CDR3 nucleotides: TGCGCCAGCAGGGGCGGGTTTAATGAAAAACTGTTTTTT. Translated: CASRGGFNEKLFF.